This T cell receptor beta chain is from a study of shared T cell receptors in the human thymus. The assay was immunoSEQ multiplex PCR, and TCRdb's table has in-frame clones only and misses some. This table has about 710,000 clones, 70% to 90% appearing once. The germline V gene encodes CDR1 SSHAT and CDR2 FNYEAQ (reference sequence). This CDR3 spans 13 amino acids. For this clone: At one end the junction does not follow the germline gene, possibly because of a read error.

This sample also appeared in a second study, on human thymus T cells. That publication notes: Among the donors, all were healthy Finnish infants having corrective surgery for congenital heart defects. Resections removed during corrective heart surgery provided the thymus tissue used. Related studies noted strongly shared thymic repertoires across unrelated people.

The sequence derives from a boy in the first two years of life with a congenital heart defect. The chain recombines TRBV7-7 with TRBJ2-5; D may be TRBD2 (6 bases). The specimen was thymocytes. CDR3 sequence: CASSSGGWETQYF. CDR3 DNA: TGTGCTAGCAGCTCAGGAGGGTGGGAGACCCAGTACTTC. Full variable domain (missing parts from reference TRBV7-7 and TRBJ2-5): GAGVSQSPRYKVTKRGQDVTLRCDPISSHATLYWYQQALGQGPEFLTYFNYEAQPDKSGLPSDRFSAERPEGSISTLTIQRTEQRDSAMYRCASSSGGWETQYFGPGTRLLVL.